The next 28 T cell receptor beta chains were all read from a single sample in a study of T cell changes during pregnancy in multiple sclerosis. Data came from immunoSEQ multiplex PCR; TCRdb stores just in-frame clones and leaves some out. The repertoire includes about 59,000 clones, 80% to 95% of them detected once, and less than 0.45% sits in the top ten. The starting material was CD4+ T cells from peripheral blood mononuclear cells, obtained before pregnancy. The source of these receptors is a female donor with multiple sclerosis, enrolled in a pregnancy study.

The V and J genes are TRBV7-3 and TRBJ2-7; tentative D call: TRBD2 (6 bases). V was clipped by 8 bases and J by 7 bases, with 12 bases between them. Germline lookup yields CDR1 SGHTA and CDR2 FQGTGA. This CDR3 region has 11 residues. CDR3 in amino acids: CASSREQEQYF. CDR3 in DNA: TGTGCCAGCTCGCGGGAACAAGAGCAGTACTTC.

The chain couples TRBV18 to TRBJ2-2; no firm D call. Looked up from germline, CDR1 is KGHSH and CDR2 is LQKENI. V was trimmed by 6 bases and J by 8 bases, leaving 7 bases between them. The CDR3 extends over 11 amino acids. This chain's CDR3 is CASSLSGELFF. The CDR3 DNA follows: TGTGCCAGCTCCCTTTCTGGGGAGCTGTTTTTT.

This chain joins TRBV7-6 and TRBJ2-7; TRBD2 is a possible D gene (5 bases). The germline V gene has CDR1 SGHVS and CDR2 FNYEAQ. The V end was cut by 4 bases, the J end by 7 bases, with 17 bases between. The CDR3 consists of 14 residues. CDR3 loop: CASSSSGAPGEQYF. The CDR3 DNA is TGTGCCAGCAGCTCAAGCGGAGCCCCGGGGGAGCAGTACTTC.

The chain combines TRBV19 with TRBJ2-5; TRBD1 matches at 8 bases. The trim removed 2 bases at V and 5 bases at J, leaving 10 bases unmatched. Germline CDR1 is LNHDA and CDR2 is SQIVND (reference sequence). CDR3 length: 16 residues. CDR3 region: CASSIQGQGGRETQYF. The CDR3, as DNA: TGTGCCAGTAGTATACAAGGACAGGGAGGACGGGAGACCCAGTACTTC.

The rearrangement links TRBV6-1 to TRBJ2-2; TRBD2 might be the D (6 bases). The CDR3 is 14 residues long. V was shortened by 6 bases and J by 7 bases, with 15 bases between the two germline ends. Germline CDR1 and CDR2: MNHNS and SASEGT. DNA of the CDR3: TGTGCCAGCAGGGCCGGGAGAGATAGCGGGGAGCTGTTTTTT. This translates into CASRAGRDSGELFF.

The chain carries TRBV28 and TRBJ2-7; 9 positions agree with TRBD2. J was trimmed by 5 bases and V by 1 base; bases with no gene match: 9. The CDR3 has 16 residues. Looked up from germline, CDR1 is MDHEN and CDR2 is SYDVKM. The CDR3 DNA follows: TGTGCCAGCAGTTTATCCCCAGGGACTAGCCCTGACGAGCAGTACTTC. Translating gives CASSLSPGTSPDEQYF.

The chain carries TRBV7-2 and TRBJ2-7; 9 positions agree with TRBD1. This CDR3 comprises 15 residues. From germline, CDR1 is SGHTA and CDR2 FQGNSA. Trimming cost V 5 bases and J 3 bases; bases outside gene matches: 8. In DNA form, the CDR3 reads TGTGCCAGCAGCCTGGGACAGGGCCTAATCTACGAGCAGTACTTC. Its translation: CASSLGQGLIYEQYF.

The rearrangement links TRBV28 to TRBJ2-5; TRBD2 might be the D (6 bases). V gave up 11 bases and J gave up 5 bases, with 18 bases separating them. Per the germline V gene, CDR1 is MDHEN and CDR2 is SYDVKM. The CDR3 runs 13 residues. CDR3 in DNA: TGTGCCGGGAGGAGCAGCGGTGCGGAGACCCAGTACTTC. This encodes CAGRSSGAETQYF.

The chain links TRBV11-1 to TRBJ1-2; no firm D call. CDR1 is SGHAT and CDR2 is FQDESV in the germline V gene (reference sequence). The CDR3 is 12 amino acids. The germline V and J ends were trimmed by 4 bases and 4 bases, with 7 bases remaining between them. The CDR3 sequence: CASSSEGYGYTF. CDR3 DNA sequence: TGTGCCAGCAGCTCCGAGGGCTATGGCTACACCTTC.

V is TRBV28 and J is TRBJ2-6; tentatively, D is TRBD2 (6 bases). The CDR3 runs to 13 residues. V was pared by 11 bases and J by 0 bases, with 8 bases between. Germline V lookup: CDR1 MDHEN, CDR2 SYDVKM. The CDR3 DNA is TGTGCCGGAGGGCTCTCTGGGGCCAACGTCCTGACTTTC. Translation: CAGGLSGANVLTF.

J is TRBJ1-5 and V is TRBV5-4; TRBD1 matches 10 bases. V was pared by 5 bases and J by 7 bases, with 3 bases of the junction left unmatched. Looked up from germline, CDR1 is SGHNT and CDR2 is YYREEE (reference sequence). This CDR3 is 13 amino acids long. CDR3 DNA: TGTGCCAGCAGTTGGGACAGGGGCCAGCCCCAGCATTTT. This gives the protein CASSWDRGQPQHF.

The DNA for the CDR3 is TGCGCCAGCACCTATGGACTAAGCACAGATACGCAGTATTTT. It specifies CASTYGLSTDTQYF. J is TRBJ2-3 and V is TRBV5-1, with D maybe TRBD2 (6 bases). V was clipped by 6 bases and J by 0 bases, with 11 bases between them. This CDR3 spans 14 amino acids. The germline gives CDR1 SGHRS, CDR2 YFSETQ.

The CDR3 DNA is TGTGCCAGCAGCTTAACAACCGGGGTCGACGAGCAGTACTTC. Translated: CASSLTTGVDEQYF. The chain links TRBV7-3 to TRBJ2-7; possibly TRBD2 for D (5 bases). V was trimmed by 0 bases and J by 5 bases, leaving 11 bases between them. CDR1 is SGHTA and CDR2 is FQGTGA in the germline V gene. The CDR3 loop spans 14 amino acids. Complete variable domain (other parts from reference TRBV7-3 and TRBJ2-7): GAGVSQTPSNKVTEKGKYVELRCDPISGHTALYWYRQSLGQGPEFLIYFQGTGAADDSGLPNDRFFAVRPEGSVSTLKIQRTERGDSAVYLCASSLTTGVDEQYFGPGTRLTVT.

The CDR3 nucleotides are TGCGCCAGCAGCTTGGATACGGGAAACTACAATGAGCAGTTCTTC. Translating gives CASSLDTGNYNEQFF. The chain combines TRBV5-1 with TRBJ2-1; a weak D match, TRBD2 (5 bases). V lost 0 bases and J lost 3, with 10 bases in between. Germline V gene sequence: CDR1 SGHRS, CDR2 YFSETQ. This CDR3 has 15 residues.

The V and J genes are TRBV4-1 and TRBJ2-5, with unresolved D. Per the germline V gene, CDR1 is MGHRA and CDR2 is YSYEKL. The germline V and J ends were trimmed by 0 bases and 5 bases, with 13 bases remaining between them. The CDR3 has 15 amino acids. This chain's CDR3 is CASSQDRRSDETQYF. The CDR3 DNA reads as TGCGCCAGCAGCCAAGATCGGCGCAGCGACGAGACCCAGTACTTC.

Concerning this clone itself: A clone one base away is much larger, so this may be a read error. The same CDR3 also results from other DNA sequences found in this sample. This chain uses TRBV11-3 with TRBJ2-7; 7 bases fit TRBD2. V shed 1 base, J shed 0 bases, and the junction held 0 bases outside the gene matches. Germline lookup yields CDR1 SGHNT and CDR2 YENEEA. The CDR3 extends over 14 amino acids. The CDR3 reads CASSLGGSSYEQYF. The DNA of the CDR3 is TGTGCCAGCAGCTTAGGCGGGAGCTCCTACGAGCAGTACTTC.

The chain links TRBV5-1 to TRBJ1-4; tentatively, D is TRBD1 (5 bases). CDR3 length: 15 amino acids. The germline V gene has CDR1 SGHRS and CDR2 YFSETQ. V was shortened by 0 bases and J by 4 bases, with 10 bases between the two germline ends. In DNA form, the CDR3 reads TGCGCCAGCAGCTTGGTTGGGGCTAGTAATGAAAAACTGTTTTTT. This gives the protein CASSLVGASNEKLFF.

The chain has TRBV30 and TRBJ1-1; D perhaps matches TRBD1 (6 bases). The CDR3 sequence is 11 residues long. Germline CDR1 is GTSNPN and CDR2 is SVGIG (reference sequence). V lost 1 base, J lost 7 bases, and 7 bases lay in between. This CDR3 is CAWSGTVEAFF. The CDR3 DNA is TGTGCCTGGAGTGGGACAGTTGAAGCTTTCTTT.

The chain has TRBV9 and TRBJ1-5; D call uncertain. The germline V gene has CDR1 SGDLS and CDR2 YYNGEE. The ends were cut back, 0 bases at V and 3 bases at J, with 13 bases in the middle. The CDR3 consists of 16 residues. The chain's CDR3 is CASSVVGIPVNQPQHF. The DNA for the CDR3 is TGTGCCAGCAGCGTAGTCGGGATTCCCGTCAATCAGCCCCAGCATTTT.

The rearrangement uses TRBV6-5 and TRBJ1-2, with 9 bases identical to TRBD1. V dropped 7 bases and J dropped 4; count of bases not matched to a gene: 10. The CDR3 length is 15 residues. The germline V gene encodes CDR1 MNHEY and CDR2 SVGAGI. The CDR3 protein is CASKEQGALGYGYTF. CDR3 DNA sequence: TGTGCCAGCAAGGAACAGGGGGCCTTGGGCTATGGCTACACCTTC.

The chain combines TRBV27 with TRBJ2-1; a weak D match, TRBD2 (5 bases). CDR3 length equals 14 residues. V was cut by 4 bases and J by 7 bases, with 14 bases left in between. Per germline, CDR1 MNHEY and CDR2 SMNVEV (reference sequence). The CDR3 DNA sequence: TGTGCCAGCAGTTACGGGGTCCAGGTAAATGAGCAGTTCTTC. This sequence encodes CASSYGVQVNEQFF.

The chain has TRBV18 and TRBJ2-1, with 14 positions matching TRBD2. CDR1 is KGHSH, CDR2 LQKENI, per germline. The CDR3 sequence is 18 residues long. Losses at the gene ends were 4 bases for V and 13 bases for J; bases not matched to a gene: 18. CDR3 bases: TGTGCCAGCTCACAGACGGGGACCGGGACTAGCGGGAGTAACATTCAGTTCTTC. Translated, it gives CASSQTGTGTSGSNIQFF.

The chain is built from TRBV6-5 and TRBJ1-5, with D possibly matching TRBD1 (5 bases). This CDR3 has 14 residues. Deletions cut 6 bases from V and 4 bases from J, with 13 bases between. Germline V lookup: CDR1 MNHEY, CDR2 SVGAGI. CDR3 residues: CASRGLGGNQPQHF. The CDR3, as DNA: TGTGCCAGCAGGGGGTTGGGGGGGAATCAGCCCCAGCATTTT.

CDR3 sequence (DNA): TGCAGCGTTGACCTCGGGGATACGCAAGAGACCCAGTACTTC. Protein product: CSVDLGDTQETQYF. The chain has TRBV29-1 and TRBJ2-5, with a possible D match to TRBD2 (5 bases). The V end lost 3 bases, the J end lost 2 bases, and 13 bases lay between the germline ends. The CDR3 runs to 14 residues. Germline values: CDR1 SQVTM, CDR2 ANQGSEA.

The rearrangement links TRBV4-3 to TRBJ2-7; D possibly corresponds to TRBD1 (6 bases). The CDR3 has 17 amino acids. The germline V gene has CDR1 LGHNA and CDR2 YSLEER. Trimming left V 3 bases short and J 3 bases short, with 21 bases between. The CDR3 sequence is CASSHPRWRQGIYEQYF. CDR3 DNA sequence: TGCGCCAGCAGCCACCCCCGGTGGCGCCAGGGGATCTACGAGCAGTACTTC.

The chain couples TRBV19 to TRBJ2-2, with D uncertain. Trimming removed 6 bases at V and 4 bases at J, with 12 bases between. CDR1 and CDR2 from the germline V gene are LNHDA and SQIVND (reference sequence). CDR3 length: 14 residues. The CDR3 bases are TGTGCCAGTAGCCTTACCCCGGTCACCGGGGAGCTGTTTTTT. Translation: CASSLTPVTGELFF. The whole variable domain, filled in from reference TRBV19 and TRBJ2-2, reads DGGITQSPKYLFRKEGQNVTLSCEQNLNHDAMYWYRQDPGQGLRLIYYSQIVNDFQKGDIAEGYSVSREKKESFPLTVTSAQKNPTAFYLCASSLTPVTGELFFGEGSRLTVL.

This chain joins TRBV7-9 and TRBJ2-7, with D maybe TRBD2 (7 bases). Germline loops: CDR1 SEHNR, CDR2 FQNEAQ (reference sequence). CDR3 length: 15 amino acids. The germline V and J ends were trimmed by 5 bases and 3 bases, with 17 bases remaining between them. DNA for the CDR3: TGTGCCAGCAGCAAACGGGGGGACATTGACTACGAGCAGTACTTC. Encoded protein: CASSKRGDIDYEQYF.

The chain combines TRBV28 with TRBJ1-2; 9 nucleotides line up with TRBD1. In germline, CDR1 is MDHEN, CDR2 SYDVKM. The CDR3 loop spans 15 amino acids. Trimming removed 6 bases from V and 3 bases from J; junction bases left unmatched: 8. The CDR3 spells CASRTLGQGHYGYTF. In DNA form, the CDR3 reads TGTGCCAGCAGGACCCTGGGACAGGGTCACTATGGCTACACCTTC.